A selection of T cell receptor beta chains follows, all from one sample in a study of cytomegalovirus exposure and HLA in healthy donors. The assay was immunoSEQ multiplex PCR, and TCRdb's table has in-frame clones only and misses some. The sample yields around 120,000 clones, about 80% seen once. The sample consisted of PBMCs. These TCRs come from a woman between 50 and 59 years old in good health and CMV-seropositive. Both conserved end residues are part of each CDR3. Fields, in order: D gene, clone size, J gene, V gene, CDR3 protein, CDR3 DNA. A D gene is named only where the DNA matches it firmly. The listing skips clone size in some rows; elsewhere it reads once, few, many or a size class.

-,-,TRBJ2-5,TRBV5-1,CASSLGTALGETQYF,TGCGCCAGCAGCTTGGGGACAGCCTTAGGAGAGACCCAGTACTTC
-,few,TRBJ1-6,TRBV4-3,CASSQEGALALHF,TGCGCCAGCAGCCAAGAAGGGGCCTTGGCCCTCCACTTT
TRBD2,once,TRBJ2-1,TRBV5-1,CASSSGTGTSGPSYNEQFF,TGCGCCAGCAGCTCGGGGACTGGGACTAGCGGACCCTCCTACAATGAGCAGTTCTTC
-,-,TRBJ1-5,TRBV19,CASSMLGEGVQPQHF,TGTGCCAGTAGTATGCTGGGGGAGGGCGTTCAGCCCCAGCATTTT
TRBD1,once,TRBJ1-5,TRBV19,CASSGQGSQPQHF,TGTGCCAGTAGTGGACAGGGGAGTCAGCCCCAGCATTTT
-,-,TRBJ1-1,TRBV6-5,CASSYRDRAGAFF,TGTGCCAGCAGTTACAGGGACCGAGCGGGGGCTTTCTTT
TRBD2,few,TRBJ2-5,TRBV5-1,CASTASGSETQYF,TGCGCCAGCACCGCTAGCGGGAGTGAGACCCAGTACTTC
TRBD2,-,TRBJ2-1,TRBV30,CAWTASGYNEQFF,TGTGCCTGGACCGCTAGCGGCTACAATGAGCAGTTCTTC
TRBD2,once,TRBJ2-3,TRBV5-6,CASSFERGVLADTQYF,TGTGCCAGCAGTTTTGAGCGGGGGGTACTCGCAGATACGCAGTATTTT
-,few,TRBJ1-1,TRBV7-9,CSSSARRGTEAFF,TGTTCCAGCAGCGCAAGACGGGGGACTGAAGCTTTCTTT
-,once,TRBJ1-2,TRBV7-2,CASSGQRNNYGYTF,TGTGCCAGCAGCGGACAGCGGAATAACTATGGCTACACCTTC
TRBD1,-,TRBJ1-1,TRBV5-1,CASSPQTGGNTEAFF,TGCGCCAGCAGCCCCCAGACAGGGGGGAACACTGAAGCTTTCTTT
TRBD1,-,TRBJ1-1,TRBV18,CASSTNAQGSTEAFF,TGTGCCAGCTCAACCAACGCACAGGGGAGCACTGAAGCTTTCTTT
TRBD1,few,TRBJ1-2,TRBV9,CASNPGTGMAYGYTF,TGTGCCAGCAACCCCGGGACAGGGATGGCCTATGGCTACACCTTC
-,-,TRBJ2-7,TRBV5-6,CASSFQGGGEQYF,TGTGCCAGCAGCTTCCAGGGGGGAGGCGAGCAGTACTTC
-,-,TRBJ2-7,TRBV6-5,CASRQSSYEQYF,TGTGCCAGCAGACAGAGCTCCTACGAGCAGTACTTC
-,-,TRBJ2-1,TRBV19,CASSSRQNEQFF,TGTGCCAGTAGTTCTCGACAGAATGAGCAGTTCTTC
TRBD2,few,TRBJ2-3,TRBV2,CASSERGGHTDTQYF,TGTGCCAGCAGTGAGCGGGGGGGCCACACAGATACGCAGTATTTT
TRBD2,few,TRBJ2-7,TRBV4-3,CASSQEVQGGEQYF,TGCGCCAGCAGCCAAGAGGTGCAGGGAGGGGAGCAGTACTTC
-,-,TRBJ1-4,TRBV6-5,CASRGSMANEKLFF,TGTGCCAGCCGAGGGTCGATGGCTAATGAAAAACTGTTTTTT
TRBD1,-,TRBJ1-1,TRBV4-1,CASSQSGRGMNTEAFF,TGCGCCAGCAGCCAGTCGGGCAGGGGGATGAACACTGAAGCTTTCTTT
TRBD1,once,TRBJ1-5,TRBV29-1,CSVRQGSNQPQHF,TGCAGCGTCCGACAGGGAAGCAATCAGCCCCAGCATTTT
TRBD1,-,TRBJ1-4,TRBV19,CASAGQRNEKLFF,TGTGCCAGCGCGGGACAGCGAAATGAAAAACTGTTTTTT
-,-,TRBJ2-1,TRBV13,CASSRNEPEQFF,TGTGCCAGCAGCCGCAACGAGCCTGAGCAGTTCTTC
-,-,TRBJ1-2,TRBV5-1,CASSLERDYGYTF,TGCGCCAGCAGCTTGGAGAGGGACTATGGCTACACCTTC
-,few,TRBJ2-1,TRBV6-5,CASSYRLGSYNEQFF,TGTGCCAGCAGTTACAGACTAGGCTCCTACAATGAGCAGTTCTTC
-,-,TRBJ2-3,TRBV2,CASGSTSTDTQYF,TGTGCCAGCGGGTCGACTAGCACAGATACGCAGTATTTT
-,-,TRBJ2-5,TRBV11-2,CASSLVGARWTQYF,TGTGCCAGCAGCTTAGTGGGGGCCCGGTGGACCCAGTACTTC
-,once,TRBJ1-5,TRBV19,CASSTSHLRPQHF,TGTGCCAGTAGCACCAGTCACCTCAGACCCCAGCATTTT
-,-,TRBJ1-4,TRBV5-1,CASSLDLLEKLFF,TGCGCCAGCAGCTTGGACCTACTTGAAAAACTGTTTTTT
TRBD2,-,TRBJ2-7,TRBV7-2,CASSLVLAGGSYEQYF,TGTGCCAGCAGCTTAGTATTAGCGGGAGGTTCCTACGAGCAGTACTTC
-,-,TRBJ1-1,TRBV18,CASSSLGGLMNTEAFF,TGTGCCAGCTCATCCCTGGGAGGGCTCATGAACACTGAAGCTTTCTTT
TRBD2,-,TRBJ2-1,TRBV4-1,CASSARAGVGNEQFF,TGCGCCAGCAGCGCCAGAGCGGGAGTGGGAAATGAGCAGTTCTTC
TRBD2,-,TRBJ2-5,TRBV11-2,CASSSRSGREETQYF,TGTGCCAGCAGCTCCCGTAGCGGGAGAGAAGAGACCCAGTACTTC
-,-,TRBJ2-5,TRBV2,CASLEGSETQYF,TGTGCCAGCTTGGAAGGGAGTGAGACCCAGTACTTC
-,-,TRBJ2-2,TRBV5-8,CASSLESGNTGELFF,TGTGCCAGCAGCTTGGAGTCAGGGAACACCGGGGAGCTGTTTTTT
-,-,TRBJ2-7,TRBV28,CASSSRQVRYF,TGTGCCAGCAGTTCCAGACAGGTTCGGTACTTC
TRBD1,-,TRBJ1-1,TRBV6-5,CASSSTGGNTEAFF,TGTGCCAGCAGTTCGACAGGGGGGAACACTGAAGCTTTCTTT
TRBD2,-,TRBJ2-2,TRBV4-2,CASSPLAGGGTGELFF,TGTGCCAGCAGCCCACTAGCGGGAGGTGGGACCGGGGAGCTGTTTTTT
-,-,TRBJ1-5,TRBV19,CASSPTAGVEQPQHF,TGTGCCAGTAGTCCCACCGCAGGGGTTGAACAGCCCCAGCATTTT
TRBD1,-,TRBJ1-1,TRBV19,CASRRQGLNTEAFF,TGTGCCAGCCGTCGACAGGGACTGAACACTGAAGCTTTCTTT
-,-,TRBJ2-7,TRBV29-1,CSVERLSGEQYF,TGCAGCGTTGAAAGACTCTCGGGGGAGCAGTACTTC
TRBD1,once,TRBJ1-2,TRBV6-1,CASRNSGQGPGYTF,TGTGCCAGCAGGAACTCTGGACAGGGGCCTGGCTACACCTTC
-,-,TRBJ1-2,TRBV4-2,CASSLQEGSGYGYTF,TGTGCCAGCAGCCTCCAGGAGGGGTCCGGCTATGGCTACACCTTC
TRBD2,-,TRBJ2-7,TRBV9,CASSAGGGAHEQYF,TGTGCCAGCAGTGCCGGGGGGGGCGCCCACGAGCAGTACTTC
-,few,TRBJ2-2,TRBV6-6,CASSYSPGTGELFF,TGTGCCAGCAGTTACTCGCCAGGGACCGGGGAGCTGTTTTTT
-,-,TRBJ2-2,TRBV29-1,CSVWGGVTGELFF,TGCAGCGTTTGGGGGGGCGTTACCGGGGAGCTGTTTTTT